This entry features one T cell receptor (beta chain) sequence. Germline CDR1 and CDR2: LNHDA and SQIVND (reference sequence). CDR3 size: 15 residues. Trimming took off 5 bases at V and 3 bases at J, with 16 bases between the two ends. The protocol was immunoSEQ multiplex PCR, while the TCRdb copy is restricted to in-frame clones and leaves out a portion. The sample has around 22,000 clones; roughly 60% are singletons. This sample was taken from a study of radiation and T cells in renal cell carcinoma. Treatment indicated: treatment-naive control, cytoreductive nephrectomy. This chain connects TRBV19 to TRBJ1-2; D unresolved. Sequences were derived from tumor tissue, sampled from a patient whose treatment was nephrectomy without radiotherapy. The TCR sequence derives from a man aged 35 to 55 with renal cell carcinoma. The CDR3 DNA sequence: TGTGCCAGTAGTCAAACGGTCGCCGGGTACTATGGCTACACCTTC. Residues: CASSQTVAGYYGYTF.